What follows are 29 T cell receptor beta chains derived from one specimen sequenced in a study of blood T cell repertoires in COVID-19. The repertoire was sequenced with immunoSEQ multiplex PCR; TCRdb's copy has only in-frame clones and lacks some. The sample consists of about 230,000 clones, approximately 80% of them appearing once. Specimen: peripheral blood. These TCRs come from a woman aged 45 to 65 with acute or convalescent COVID-19.

The chain recombines TRBV28 with TRBJ1-6; a possible D gene is TRBD1 (6 bases). V was pared by 2 bases and J by 4 bases, with 9 bases between. The CDR3 length is 15 residues. Per germline, CDR1 MDHEN and CDR2 SYDVKM. The CDR3 DNA sequence: TGTGCCAGCAGTTTAGTGGGACAATATAATTCACCCCTCCACTTT. Translated: CASSLVGQYNSPLHF.

This chain links TRBV5-6 with TRBJ2-7, with 9 nucleotides matching TRBD2. The CDR3 covers 17 residues. Trimming removed 0 bases from V and 4 bases from J; junction bases left unmatched: 11. CDR1 and CDR2 from the germline V gene are SGHDT and YYEEEE. CDR3 nucleotides: TGTGCCAGCAGCTTGGGGGGTGGGACTAGCTCCCCATACGAGCAGTACTTC. This gives the protein CASSLGGGTSSPYEQYF. Looking up the rest from reference TRBV5-6 and TRBJ2-7 gives the full variable domain: DAGVTQSPTHLIKTRGQQVTLRCSPKSGHDTVSWYQQALGQGPQFIFQYYEEEERQRGNFPDRFSGHQFPNYSSELNVNALLLGDSALYLCASSLGGGTSSPYEQYFGPGTRLTVT.

CDR3: CASTRTGSQANYGYTF. CDR3 in DNA: TGTGCCAGCACCCGTACGGGGAGCCAAGCTAACTATGGCTACACCTTC. The rearrangement links TRBV27 to TRBJ1-2; no definite D call. The CDR3 sequence is 16 residues long. V lost 7 bases to trimming and J lost 0 bases, with 18 bases between them. The germline CDR1 and CDR2 sequences are MNHEY and SMNVEV (reference sequence).

The J gene is TRBJ1-1, the V gene TRBV12-3 or TRBV12-4; D is uncertain. V was trimmed by 5 bases and J by 10 bases, leaving 17 bases between them. The CDR3 is 13 residues long. CDR3 in DNA: TGTGCCAGCAGTCCTCGAAGGGAGACATCAGCTTTCTTT. Its translation: CASSPRRETSAFF.

This clone was seen only a few times. The chain combines TRBV3-1 (or the pseudogene TRBV3-2) with TRBJ2-1, with 10 positions matching TRBD2. CDR1 LGHDT and CDR2 YNNKEL come from the germline V gene (reference sequence). After removal of 1 base from V and 0 bases from J, the junction contained 12 bases not matched to a gene. There are 20 residues in the CDR3. The CDR3 DNA sequence: TGTGCCAGCAGCCAAGTCGGGTCTAGCGGGAGCACCCTCTCCTACAATGAGCAGTTCTTC. Translated: CASSQVGSSGSTLSYNEQFF.

This clone came up a few times. The rearrangement joins TRBV4-1 to TRBJ2-1; D is possibly TRBD2 (6 bases). The germline gives CDR1 MGHRA, CDR2 YSYEKL. V was pared by 5 bases and J by 8 bases, with 16 bases between. The CDR3 spans 14 residues. CDR3 amino acids: CASSDGTSKDEQFF. In nucleotides, the CDR3 is TGCGCCAGCAGCGACGGCACTAGCAAAGATGAGCAGTTCTTC.

This chain joins TRBV4-1 and TRBJ1-5; no reliable D call. V lost 0 bases to trimming and J lost 3 bases, with 9 bases between them. This CDR3 is 15 amino acids long. The germline CDR1 and CDR2 sequences are MGHRA and YSYEKL. The DNA of the CDR3 is TGCGCCAGCAGCCAAGATGGGCAGTTCAATCAGCCCCAGCATTTT. Translation: CASSQDGQFNQPQHF.

The chain uses TRBV18 and TRBJ1-1, with D unclear. V lost 4 bases and J 0 bases, leaving 6 bases between the germline ends. The CDR3 extends over 13 amino acids. The germline gives CDR1 KGHSH, CDR2 LQKENI. The CDR3 protein is CASSLSMNTEAFF. The CDR3 DNA sequence: TGTGCCAGCTCACTCTCTATGAACACTGAAGCTTTCTTT. The full variable domain, rest sourced from reference TRBV18 and TRBJ1-1, is NAGVMQNPRHLVRRRGQEARLRCSPMKGHSHVYWYRQLPEEGLKFMVYLQKENIIDESGMPKERFSAEFPKEGPSILRIQQVVRGDSAAYFCASSLSMNTEAFFGQGTRLTVV.

In this sample, this clone turned up a few times. The genes are TRBV5-8 and TRBJ1-5; D not resolved. The CDR3 sequence is 12 residues long. Germline V CDR1 and CDR2: SGHTS, YDEGEE. V lost 2 bases and J lost 6, with 6 bases in between. The chain's CDR3 is CASSFLSQPQHF. DNA of the CDR3: TGTGCCAGCAGCTTCCTCAGTCAGCCCCAGCATTTT.

CDR3 sequence (DNA): TGTGCCAGCAGCTTAGAATTGACTAGCGGGAGCAATGAGCAGTTCTTC. It specifies CASSLELTSGSNEQFF. V and J are TRBV13 and TRBJ2-1; the match to TRBD2 covers 12 bases. The germline gives CDR1 PRHDT, CDR2 FYEKMQ (reference sequence). This CDR3 comprises 16 residues. With V trimmed by 1 base and J by 6 bases, 4 bases remained unmatched.

This chain joins TRBV4-3 and TRBJ2-3, with TRBD1 identical over 10 bases. There are 19 residues in the CDR3. Per germline, CDR1 LGHNA and CDR2 YSLEER. The J segment lost 1 base and the V segment lost 3 bases, leaving 13 bases of the junction unmatched. The CDR3 DNA follows: TGCGCCAGCAGCCAGTTGGACGTTATGACAGGGGGCCGCACAGATACGCAGTATTTT. Translating gives CASSQLDVMTGGRTDTQYF.

The V and J genes are TRBV2 and TRBJ2-3; D not resolved. This CDR3 region has 11 residues. Trimming stripped 7 bases from V and 8 bases from J, with 10 bases between. Looked up from germline, CDR1 is SNHLY and CDR2 is FYNNEI. CDR3 amino acids: CASTPTGTQYF. The CDR3, as DNA: TGTGCCAGCACCCCCACGGGTACGCAGTATTTT.

This rearrangement joins TRBV20-1 to TRBJ2-7; no clear D gene. Between the trimmed V and J ends, which lost 4 bases and 9 bases, there was a span of 10 bases. The germline CDR1 and CDR2 sequences are DFQATT and SNEGSKA (reference sequence). The CDR3 covers 10 residues. CDR3 in amino acids: CSANVLWQYF. CDR3 nucleotide sequence: TGCAGTGCTAATGTATTATGGCAGTACTTC.

This sequence joins TRBV9 and TRBJ1-6; D gene unclear. The CDR3 totals 15 residues. CDR1 and CDR2 from the germline V gene are SGDLS and YYNGEE. V was trimmed by 3 bases and J by 6 bases, leaving 13 bases between them. CDR3 nucleotide sequence: TGTGCCAGCAGCGCCCCTGGGCAGTTTAATTCACCCCTCCACTTT. This encodes CASSAPGQFNSPLHF.

The V and J genes are TRBV28 and TRBJ2-5; a weak D match, TRBD2 (6 bases). The germline CDR1 and CDR2 sequences are MDHEN and SYDVKM. Trimming removed 9 bases from V and 0 bases from J, with 20 bases in between. The CDR3 length is 16 residues. DNA of the CDR3: TGTGCCAGTATTTCCCCCCGGCGGGGACACCAAGAGACCCAGTACTTC. This encodes CASISPRRGHQETQYF.

The DNA of the CDR3 is TGTGCCATCAGTGATCGTAGCGGGGGCCCGAAAGGTCGTGAGCAGTTCTTC. It encodes CAISDRSGGPKGREQFF. The chain couples TRBV10-3 to TRBJ2-1, with 9 positions matching TRBD2. Germline CDR1 reads ENHRY; CDR2 reads SYGVKD. This CDR3 contains 17 residues. With 3 bases clipped from V and 9 bases from J, the junction kept 15 bases outside the gene matches.

The sample holds many counts of this clone. The chain has TRBV7-9 and TRBJ1-6; 8 bases map to TRBD1. Per germline, CDR1 SEHNR and CDR2 FQNEAQ (reference sequence). The junction had 16 bases not matched to a gene; V was cut back by 5 bases and J by 10 bases. The CDR3 has 17 residues. In DNA, the CDR3 is TGTGCCAGCAGCCCTCTCCTAGGACAGGGAGTAGAATCACCCCTCCACTTT. It encodes CASSPLLGQGVESPLHF.

The chain is built from TRBV6-2 or TRBV6-3 and TRBJ1-2; TRBD1 aligns across 7 bases. Germline V gene sequence: CDR1 MNHEY, CDR2 SVGEGT. V dropped 2 bases and J dropped 4; count of bases not matched to a gene: 4. The CDR3 extends over 14 amino acids. CDR3 nucleotides: TGTGCCAGCAGTTACGGTACAGGGGCCTATGGCTACACCTTC. This codes for CASSYGTGAYGYTF.

This clone occurred a few times. The rearrangement uses TRBV5-5 and TRBJ1-4; 8 bases align to TRBD1. Per germline, CDR1 SGHKS and CDR2 YYEKEE (reference sequence). Germline trimming cut 4 bases from V and 4 bases from J; bases unmatched to any gene: 12. The CDR3 is 17 amino acids. For the CDR3, the DNA is TGTGCCAGCAGCAGCTTCCAGGGGGCGCAGGGTAATGAAAAACTGTTTTTT. This translates into CASSSFQGAQGNEKLFF.

This clone has just one count. V gene TRBV19 combines with J gene TRBJ1-5; 9 nucleotides line up with TRBD1. Germline V CDR1 and CDR2: LNHDA, SQIVND (reference sequence). The ends lost 6 bases at V and 11 bases at J; junction bases unmatched: 17. The CDR3 runs to 16 residues. As DNA, the CDR3 is TGTGCCAGTAGCAACGCGTTCCATACAGGGGGCGGGTCCCAGCATTTT. This codes for CASSNAFHTGGGSQHF.

V gene TRBV27 combines with J gene TRBJ2-7; D remains unclear. Germline loops: CDR1 MNHEY, CDR2 SMNVEV (reference sequence). This CDR3 is built from 13 residues. The V end was cut by 4 bases, the J end by 9 bases, with 16 bases between. CDR3 sequence: CASSSFSVRVQYF. The CDR3 DNA reads TGTGCCAGCAGTTCTTTTTCAGTTCGGGTGCAGTACTTC.

J is TRBJ2-7 and V is TRBV25-1, with D possibly matching TRBD1 (5 bases). The CDR3 contains 13 residues. V gave up 7 bases and J gave up 4 bases, with 14 bases separating them. CDR1 and CDR2 (germline): MGHDK, SYGVNS. Written as DNA, the CDR3 is TGTGCCAGCACAAGGACATGGTGGTACGAGCAGTACTTC. Translated, it gives CASTRTWWYEQYF.

The chain employs TRBV5-4 and TRBJ2-7; D is perhaps TRBD1 (6 bases). Germline V gene sequence: CDR1 SGHNT, CDR2 YYREEE (reference sequence). The CDR3 has 14 amino acids. V was trimmed by 4 bases and J by 0 bases, leaving 11 bases between them. The CDR3 region is CASSPRGSSYEQYF. The CDR3 DNA sequence: TGTGCCAGCAGCCCGAGGGGGAGCTCCTACGAGCAGTACTTC.

The chain recombines TRBV9 with TRBJ2-7, with D tentatively TRBD1 (6 bases). Trimming took off 0 bases at V and 3 bases at J, with 16 bases between the two ends. This CDR3 region has 16 residues. Germline V CDR1 and CDR2: SGDLS, YYNGEE. Written as DNA, the CDR3 is TGTGCCAGCAGCGTAGGAGGGGACAAACGGATCTACGAGCAGTACTTC. It yields the protein CASSVGGDKRIYEQYF.

The CDR3 is CASSLVLAGEQYF. The CDR3 DNA reads TGTGCCAGCAGCTTAGTCCTAGCAGGCGAGCAGTACTTC. The V call is TRBV7-2, the J call TRBJ2-7; D possibly corresponds to TRBD2 (5 bases). The germline V and J ends were trimmed by 1 base and 6 bases, with 10 bases remaining between them. The germline V gene has CDR1 SGHTA and CDR2 FQGNSA. This CDR3 is 13 amino acids long.

This chain uses TRBV4-1 with TRBJ2-3; TRBD2 is a possible D gene (5 bases). The V and J ends lost 2 bases and 4 bases respectively, with 10 bases between them. Looked up from germline, CDR1 is MGHRA and CDR2 is YSYEKL. The CDR3 runs to 14 residues. For the CDR3, the DNA is TGCGCCAGCAGCCAAATCCTAGCTTCAGATACGCAGTATTTT. Translated: CASSQILASDTQYF.

The chain carries TRBV28 and TRBJ1-2; D perhaps matches TRBD1 (5 bases). Germline assignment: CDR1 MDHEN and CDR2 SYDVKM. The CDR3 spans 16 residues. V was cut by 3 bases and J by 4 bases, with 18 bases left in between. Written as DNA, the CDR3 is TGTGCCAGCAGTTTGGAGGGTCAGGGTTTGGTCTATGGCTACACCTTC. Its protein is CASSLEGQGLVYGYTF.

V and J are TRBV10-3 and TRBJ1-3, with D hard to call. The CDR3 runs 14 residues. V lost 2 bases and J 1 base, leaving 6 bases between the germline ends. Germline CDR1 reads ENHRY; CDR2 reads SYGVKD. CDR3: CAISEAGSGNTIYF. The DNA of the CDR3 is TGTGCCATCAGTGAGGCGGGATCTGGAAACACCATATATTTT.

The rearrangement uses TRBV30 and TRBJ1-3, with D unresolved. CDR1 is GTSNPN and CDR2 is SVGIG in the germline V gene (reference sequence). V was trimmed by 0 bases and J by 0 bases, leaving 12 bases between them. The CDR3 is 16 residues long. CDR3 in amino acids: CAWSVGRLSSGNTIYF. Written as DNA, the CDR3 is TGTGCCTGGAGTGTGGGCAGGCTGAGCTCTGGAAACACCATATATTTT.